This TCR beta chain was retrieved from a study of blood T cells in healthy people across ages. Then a second PCR, running roughly 6 to 12 cycles, was carried out with a sample-barcoded 5' primer and a J-beta primer mix. TCRdb re-called the 5' RACE reads with MiXCR, one entry per CDR3 protein. The sample has about 1.5 million distinct CDR3 sequences, 42% seen once. The CDR3 length is 15 residues. Between the trimmed V and J ends, which lost 4 bases and 2 bases, there was a span of 13 bases. Germline V gene sequence: CDR1 MDHEN, CDR2 SYDVKM. The TCR was taken from a woman between 18 and 29 years old in good health. The chain links TRBV28 to TRBJ2-3; D gene uncertain. The specimen sequenced was blood. In nucleotides, the CDR3 is TGTGCCAGCAGTTCCCTCAGTGGACCCACAGATACGCAGTATTTT. This gives the protein CASSSLSGPTDTQYF.